The 5 T cell receptor beta chains given below trace back to one sample, sequenced in a study of identical twins. TCRdb processed the 5' RACE reads anew with MiXCR; each CDR3 protein has one entry. Counted here are 1.5 million to 2 million distinct CDR3 sequences, less than 35% occurring once; the ten biggest clones make up over 0.25%. Material: cord blood. All receptors come from a newborn girl in good health.

This chain connects TRBV20-1 to TRBJ2-7; maybe TRBD2 (6 bases). CDR3 size: 17 residues. Trimming shortened V by 0 bases and J by 0 bases, and 18 bases separated the two germline ends. The V gene's germline CDR1 is DFQATT and CDR2 SNEGSKA (reference sequence). CDR3 in amino acids: CSARDHKRVLSSYEQYF. As DNA, the CDR3 is TGCAGTGCTAGAGATCATAAGCGGGTTCTAAGCTCCTACGAGCAGTACTTC.

This clonotype was seen a handful of times. This chain joins TRBV2 and TRBJ2-7; perhaps TRBD2 as D (6 bases). The CDR3 sequence is 14 residues long. Germline assignment: CDR1 SNHLY and CDR2 FYNNEI. V lost 2 bases, J lost 6 bases, and 14 bases lay in between. Here the CDR3 DNA reads TGTGCCAGCAGTGAACCCTCTCGGGGAGGCGAGCAGTACTTC. Protein product: CASSEPSRGGEQYF.

In this sample, this clonotype turned up a few times. The CDR3 bases are TGCAGTGCTAGAGATGTTGAGGTCCCAACCTCCTACGAGCAGTACTTC. It translates to CSARDVEVPTSYEQYF. The chain uses TRBV20-1 and TRBJ2-7; D not resolved. Germline CDR1 reads DFQATT; CDR2 reads SNEGSKA (reference sequence). This CDR3 has 16 amino acids. Trimming cost V 0 bases and J 0 bases, with 15 bases left between them.

This sequence joins TRBV9 and TRBJ2-7, with TRBD2 matching over 11 bases. Trimming removed 4 bases from V and 1 base from J; junction bases left unmatched: 13. CDR1 is SGDLS and CDR2 is YYNGEE in the germline V gene. The CDR3 has 18 amino acids. Written as DNA, the CDR3 is TGTGCCAGCAGCCCCGGACTAGCGGGCCATTCTAGTTCCTACGAGCAGTACTTC. This encodes CASSPGLAGHSSSYEQYF.

Only a few counts were recorded for this clonotype. This sequence joins TRBV12-3 or TRBV12-4 and TRBJ1-2; 10 nucleotides agree with TRBD1. This CDR3 comprises 14 residues. V dropped 5 bases and J dropped 13; count of bases not matched to a gene: 13. CDR3 amino acids: CASSPSRDRGLCTF. In nucleotides, the CDR3 is TGTGCCAGCAGTCCCTCCCGGGACAGGGGCTTATGCACCTTC.